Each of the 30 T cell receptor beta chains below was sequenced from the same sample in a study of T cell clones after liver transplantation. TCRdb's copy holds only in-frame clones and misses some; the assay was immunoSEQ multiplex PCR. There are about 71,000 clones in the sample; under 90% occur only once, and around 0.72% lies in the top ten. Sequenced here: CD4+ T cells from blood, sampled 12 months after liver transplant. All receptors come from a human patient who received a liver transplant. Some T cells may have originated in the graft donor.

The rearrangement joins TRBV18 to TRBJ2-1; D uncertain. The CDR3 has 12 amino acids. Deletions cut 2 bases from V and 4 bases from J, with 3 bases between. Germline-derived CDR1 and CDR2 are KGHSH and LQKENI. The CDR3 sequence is CASSPGYNEQFF. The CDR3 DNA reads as TGTGCCAGCTCACCAGGGTACAATGAGCAGTTCTTC.

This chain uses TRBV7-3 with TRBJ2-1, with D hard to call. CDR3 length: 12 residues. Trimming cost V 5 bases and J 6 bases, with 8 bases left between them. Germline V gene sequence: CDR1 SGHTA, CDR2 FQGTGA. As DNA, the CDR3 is TGTGCCAGCAGCCTTAGGAGCAATGAGCAGTTCTTC. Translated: CASSLRSNEQFF.

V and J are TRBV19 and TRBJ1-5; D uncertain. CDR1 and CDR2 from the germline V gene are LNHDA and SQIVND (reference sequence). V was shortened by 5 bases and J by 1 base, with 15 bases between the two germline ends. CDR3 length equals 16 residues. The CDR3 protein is CASSLYTGRSNQPQHF. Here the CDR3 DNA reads TGTGCCAGTAGTCTATACACCGGCCGGAGCAATCAGCCCCAGCATTTT.

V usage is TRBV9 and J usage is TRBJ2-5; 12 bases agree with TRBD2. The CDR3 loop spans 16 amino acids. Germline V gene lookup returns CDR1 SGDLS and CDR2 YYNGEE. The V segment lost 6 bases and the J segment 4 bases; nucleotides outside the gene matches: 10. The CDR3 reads CASTATSGRHRETQYF. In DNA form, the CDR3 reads TGTGCCAGCACCGCGACTAGCGGGAGACATCGAGAGACCCAGTACTTC.

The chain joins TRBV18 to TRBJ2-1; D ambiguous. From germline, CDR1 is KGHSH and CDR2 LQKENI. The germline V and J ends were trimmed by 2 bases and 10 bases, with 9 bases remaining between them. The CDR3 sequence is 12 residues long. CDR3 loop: CASSPLGGEQFF. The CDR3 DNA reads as TGTGCCAGCTCACCATTGGGTGGCGAGCAGTTCTTC. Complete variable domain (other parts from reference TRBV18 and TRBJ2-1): NAGVMQNPRHLVRRRGQEARLRCSPMKGHSHVYWYRQLPEEGLKFMVYLQKENIIDESGMPKERFSAEFPKEGPSILRIQQVVRGDSAAYFCASSPLGGEQFFGPGTRLTVL.

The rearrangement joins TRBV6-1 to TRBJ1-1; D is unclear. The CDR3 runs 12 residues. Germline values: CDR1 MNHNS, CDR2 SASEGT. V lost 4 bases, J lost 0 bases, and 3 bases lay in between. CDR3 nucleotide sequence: TGTGCCAGCAGTGTTTTGAACACTGAAGCTTTCTTT. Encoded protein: CASSVLNTEAFF.

CDR3 nucleotide sequence: TGTGCCAGCAGTCCTAGAGATACGCAGTATTTT. It translates to CASSPRDTQYF. The chain couples TRBV6-6 to TRBJ2-3; no clear D. The CDR3 has 11 residues. In germline, CDR1 is MNHNY, CDR2 SVGAGI (reference sequence). Deletions cut 5 bases from V and 5 bases from J, with 5 bases between.

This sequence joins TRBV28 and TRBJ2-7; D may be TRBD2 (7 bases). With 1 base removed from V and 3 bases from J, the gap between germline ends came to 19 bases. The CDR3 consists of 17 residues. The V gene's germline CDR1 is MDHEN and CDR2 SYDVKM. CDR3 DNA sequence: TGTGCCAGCAGTTTATTAGGGGGGAGGGATAGAAGCTACGAGCAGTACTTC. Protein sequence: CASSLLGGRDRSYEQYF.

CDR3 in amino acids: CASRRAGSSYNEQFF. In DNA, the CDR3 is TGTGCCAGTAGGAGAGCGGGAAGCTCCTACAATGAGCAGTTCTTC. The chain links TRBV19 to TRBJ2-1; 7 bases are shared with TRBD2. The germline V gene encodes CDR1 LNHDA and CDR2 SQIVND (reference sequence). This CDR3 comprises 15 residues. The ends lost 6 bases at V and 0 bases at J; junction bases unmatched: 5.

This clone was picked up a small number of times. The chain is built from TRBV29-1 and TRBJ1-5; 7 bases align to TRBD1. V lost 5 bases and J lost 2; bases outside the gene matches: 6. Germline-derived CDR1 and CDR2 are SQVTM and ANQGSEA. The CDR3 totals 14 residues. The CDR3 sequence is CSVPTGRRNQPQHF. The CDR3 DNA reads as TGCAGCGTTCCGACAGGGCGACGCAATCAGCCCCAGCATTTT. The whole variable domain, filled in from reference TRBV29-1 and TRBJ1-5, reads SAVISQKPSRDICQRGTSLTIQCQVDSQVTMMFWYRQQPGQSLTLIATANQGSEATYESGFVIDKFPISRPNLTFSTLTVSNMSPEDSSIYLCSVPTGRRNQPQHFGDGTRLSIL.

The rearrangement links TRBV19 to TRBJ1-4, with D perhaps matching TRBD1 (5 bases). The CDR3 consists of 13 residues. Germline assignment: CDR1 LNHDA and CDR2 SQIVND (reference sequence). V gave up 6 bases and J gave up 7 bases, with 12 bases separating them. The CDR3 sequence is CASRGSRGEKLFF. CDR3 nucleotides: TGTGCCAGTAGAGGGAGTAGGGGTGAAAAACTGTTTTTT.

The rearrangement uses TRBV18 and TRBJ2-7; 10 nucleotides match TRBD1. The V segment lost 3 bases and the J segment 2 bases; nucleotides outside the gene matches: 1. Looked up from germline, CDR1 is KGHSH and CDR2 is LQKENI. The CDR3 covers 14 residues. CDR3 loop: CASSPGQGAYEQYF. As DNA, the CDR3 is TGTGCCAGCTCACCCGGACAGGGGGCCTACGAGCAGTACTTC.

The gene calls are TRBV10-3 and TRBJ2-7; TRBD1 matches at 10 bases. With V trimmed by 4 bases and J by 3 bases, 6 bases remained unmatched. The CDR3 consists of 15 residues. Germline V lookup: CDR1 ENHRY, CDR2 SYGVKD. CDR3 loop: CAISGDRGPLYEQYF. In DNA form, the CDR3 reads TGTGCCATCAGTGGGGACAGGGGTCCTCTCTACGAGCAGTACTTC.

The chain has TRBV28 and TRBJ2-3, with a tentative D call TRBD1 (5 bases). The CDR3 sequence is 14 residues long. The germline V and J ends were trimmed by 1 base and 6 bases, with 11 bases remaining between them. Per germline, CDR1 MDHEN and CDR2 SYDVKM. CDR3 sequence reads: CASSLSPGLDTQYF. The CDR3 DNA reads TGTGCCAGCAGTTTATCCCCAGGGCTGGATACGCAGTATTTT.

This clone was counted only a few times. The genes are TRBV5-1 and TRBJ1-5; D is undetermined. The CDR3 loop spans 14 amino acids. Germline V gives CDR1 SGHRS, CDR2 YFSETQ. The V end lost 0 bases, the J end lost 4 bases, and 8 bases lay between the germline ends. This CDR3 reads CASSLGGWNQPQHF. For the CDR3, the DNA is TGCGCCAGCAGCTTGGGAGGCTGGAATCAGCCCCAGCATTTT.

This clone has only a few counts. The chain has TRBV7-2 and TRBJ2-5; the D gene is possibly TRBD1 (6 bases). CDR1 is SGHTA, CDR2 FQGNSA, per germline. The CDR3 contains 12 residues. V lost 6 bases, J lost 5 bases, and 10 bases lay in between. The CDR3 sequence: CASRSRGETQYF. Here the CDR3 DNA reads TGTGCCAGCAGGTCTAGGGGGGAGACCCAGTACTTC.

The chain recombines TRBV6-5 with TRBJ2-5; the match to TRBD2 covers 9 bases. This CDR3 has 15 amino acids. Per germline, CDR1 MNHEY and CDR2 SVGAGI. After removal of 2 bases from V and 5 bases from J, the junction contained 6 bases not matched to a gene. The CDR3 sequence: CASSYPSAGGETQYF. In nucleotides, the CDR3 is TGTGCCAGCAGTTACCCCTCGGCGGGAGGGGAGACCCAGTACTTC.

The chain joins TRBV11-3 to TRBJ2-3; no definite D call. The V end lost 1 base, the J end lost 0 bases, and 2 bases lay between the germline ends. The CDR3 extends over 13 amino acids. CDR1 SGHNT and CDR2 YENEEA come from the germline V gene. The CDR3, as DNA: TGTGCCAGCAGCTTAGCGAGCACAGATACGCAGTATTTT. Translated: CASSLASTDTQYF.

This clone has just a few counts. CDR3 region: CASSAGTSGDEQYF. CDR3 DNA: TGTGCCAGCAGCGCGGGGACTAGCGGGGACGAGCAGTACTTC. The chain recombines TRBV7-2 with TRBJ2-7, with TRBD2 matching over 13 bases. This CDR3 has 14 amino acids. V lost 5 bases to trimming and J lost 5 bases; unmatched junction nucleotides: 3. From germline, CDR1 is SGHTA and CDR2 FQGNSA.

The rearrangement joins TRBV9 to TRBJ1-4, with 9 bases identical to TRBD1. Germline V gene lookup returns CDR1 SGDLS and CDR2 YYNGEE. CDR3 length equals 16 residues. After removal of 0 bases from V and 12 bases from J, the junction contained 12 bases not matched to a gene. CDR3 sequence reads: CASSVAHGQGPVELFF. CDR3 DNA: TGTGCCAGCAGCGTAGCTCACGGACAGGGGCCCGTCGAACTGTTTTTT.

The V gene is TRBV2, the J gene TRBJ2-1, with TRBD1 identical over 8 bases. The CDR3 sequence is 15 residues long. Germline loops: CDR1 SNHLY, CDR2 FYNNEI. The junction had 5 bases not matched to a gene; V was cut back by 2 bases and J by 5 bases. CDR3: CASSEMGQVHNEQFF. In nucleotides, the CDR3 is TGTGCCAGCAGTGAAATGGGACAGGTCCACAATGAGCAGTTCTTC.

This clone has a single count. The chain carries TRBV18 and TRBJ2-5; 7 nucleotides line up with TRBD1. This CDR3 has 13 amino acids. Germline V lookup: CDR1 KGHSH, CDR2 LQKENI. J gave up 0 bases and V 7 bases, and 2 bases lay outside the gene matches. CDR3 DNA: TGTGCCAGCTTGGGACAGTACCAAGAGACCCAGTACTTC. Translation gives CASLGQYQETQYF.

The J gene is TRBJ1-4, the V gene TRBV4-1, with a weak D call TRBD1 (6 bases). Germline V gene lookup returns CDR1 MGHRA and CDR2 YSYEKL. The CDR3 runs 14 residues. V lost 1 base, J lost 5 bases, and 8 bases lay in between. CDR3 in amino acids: CASSQAGENEKLFF. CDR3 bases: TGCGCCAGCAGCCAAGCAGGGGAAAATGAAAAACTGTTTTTT.

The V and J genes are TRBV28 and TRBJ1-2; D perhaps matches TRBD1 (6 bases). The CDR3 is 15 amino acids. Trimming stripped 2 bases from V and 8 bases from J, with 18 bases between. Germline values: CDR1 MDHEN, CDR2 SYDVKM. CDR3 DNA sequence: TGTGCCAGCAGTTTACACTCTCAGGGGTATGGCGGCTACACCTTC. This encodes CASSLHSQGYGGYTF.

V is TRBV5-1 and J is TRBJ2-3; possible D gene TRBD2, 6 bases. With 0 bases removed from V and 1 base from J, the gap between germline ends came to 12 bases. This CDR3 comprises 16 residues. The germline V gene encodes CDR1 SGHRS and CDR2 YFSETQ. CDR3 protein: CASSLGRSSGTDTQYF. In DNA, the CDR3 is TGCGCCAGCAGCTTGGGAAGATCTAGCGGCACAGATACGCAGTATTTT.

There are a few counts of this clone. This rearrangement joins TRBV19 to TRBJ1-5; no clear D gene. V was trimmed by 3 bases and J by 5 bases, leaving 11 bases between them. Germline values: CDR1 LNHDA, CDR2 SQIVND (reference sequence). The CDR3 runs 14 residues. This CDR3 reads CASSMVQNHQPQHF. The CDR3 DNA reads TGTGCCAGTAGTATGGTACAGAATCATCAGCCCCAGCATTTT.

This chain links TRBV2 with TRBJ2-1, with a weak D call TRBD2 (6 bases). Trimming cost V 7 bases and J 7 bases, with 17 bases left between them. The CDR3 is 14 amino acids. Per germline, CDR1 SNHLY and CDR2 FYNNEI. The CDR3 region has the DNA TGTGCCAGCAAGGAATGGGACTCGTTTAATGAGCAGTTCTTC. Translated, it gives CASKEWDSFNEQFF.

The CDR3 protein is CASSPPSGRAIDTQYF. CDR3 in DNA: TGTGCCAGCTCACCACCTAGCGGGAGGGCCATAGATACGCAGTATTTT. The genes are TRBV18 and TRBJ2-3; 11 bases agree with TRBD2. Unmatched junction bases numbered 4, after V lost 0 bases and J lost 5 bases. The length of the CDR3 is 16 residues. Germline V CDR1 and CDR2: KGHSH, LQKENI.

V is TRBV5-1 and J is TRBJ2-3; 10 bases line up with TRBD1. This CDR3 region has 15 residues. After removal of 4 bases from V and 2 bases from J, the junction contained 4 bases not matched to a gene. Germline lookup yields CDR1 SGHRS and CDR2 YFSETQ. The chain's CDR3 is CASSLDRGDTDTQYF. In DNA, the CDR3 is TGCGCCAGCAGCCTGGACAGGGGGGACACAGATACGCAGTATTTT.

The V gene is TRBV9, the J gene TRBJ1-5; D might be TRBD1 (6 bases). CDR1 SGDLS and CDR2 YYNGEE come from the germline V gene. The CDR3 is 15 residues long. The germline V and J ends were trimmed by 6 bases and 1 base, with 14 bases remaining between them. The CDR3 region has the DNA TGTGCCAGCACCAAAGACGGGGGCAGCAATCAGCCCCAGCATTTT. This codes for CASTKDGGSNQPQHF. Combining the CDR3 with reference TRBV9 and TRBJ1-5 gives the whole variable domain DSGVTQTPKHLITATGQRVTLRCSPRSGDLSVYWYQQSLDQGLQFLIQYYNGEERAKGNILERFSAQQFPDLHSELNLSSLELGDSALYFCASTKDGGSNQPQHFGDGTRLSIL.